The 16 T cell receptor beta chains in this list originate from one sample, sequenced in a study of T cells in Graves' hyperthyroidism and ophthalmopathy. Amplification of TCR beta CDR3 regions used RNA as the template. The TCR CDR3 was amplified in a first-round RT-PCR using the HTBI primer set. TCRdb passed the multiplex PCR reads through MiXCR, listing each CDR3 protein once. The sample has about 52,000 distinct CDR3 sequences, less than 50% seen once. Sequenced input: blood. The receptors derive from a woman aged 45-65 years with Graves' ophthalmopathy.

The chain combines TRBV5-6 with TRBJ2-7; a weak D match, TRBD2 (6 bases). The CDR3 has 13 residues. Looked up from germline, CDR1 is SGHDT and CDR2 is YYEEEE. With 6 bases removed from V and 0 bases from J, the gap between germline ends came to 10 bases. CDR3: CASTRGSSYEQYF. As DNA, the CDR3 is TGTGCCAGCACCCGGGGGAGCTCCTACGAGCAGTACTTC.

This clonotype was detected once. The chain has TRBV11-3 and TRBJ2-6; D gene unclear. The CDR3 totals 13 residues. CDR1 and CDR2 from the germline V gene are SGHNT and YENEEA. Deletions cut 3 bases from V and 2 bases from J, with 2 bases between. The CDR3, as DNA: TGTGCCAGCAGCTTCCCTGGGGCCAACGTCCTGACTTTC. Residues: CASSFPGANVLTF. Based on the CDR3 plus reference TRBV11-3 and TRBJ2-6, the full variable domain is EAGVVQSPRYKIIEKKQPVAFWCNPISGHNTLYWYLQNLGQGPELLIRYENEEAVDDSQLPKDRFSAERLKGVDSTLKIQPAELGDSAVYLCASSFPGANVLTFGAGSRLTVL.

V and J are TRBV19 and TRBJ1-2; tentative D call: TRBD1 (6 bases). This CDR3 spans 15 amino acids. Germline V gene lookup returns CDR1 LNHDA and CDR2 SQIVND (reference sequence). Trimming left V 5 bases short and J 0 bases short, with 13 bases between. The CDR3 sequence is CASSERGAANYGYTF. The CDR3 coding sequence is TGTGCCAGTAGTGAACGGGGGGCGGCTAACTATGGCTACACCTTC.

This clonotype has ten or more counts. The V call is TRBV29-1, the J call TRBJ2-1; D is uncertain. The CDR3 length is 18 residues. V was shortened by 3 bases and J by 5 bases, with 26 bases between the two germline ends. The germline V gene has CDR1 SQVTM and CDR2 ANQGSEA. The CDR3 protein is CSVEVSATLPPWDNEQFF. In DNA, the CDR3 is TGCAGCGTTGAGGTTTCGGCTACGCTACCTCCTTGGGACAATGAGCAGTTCTTC.

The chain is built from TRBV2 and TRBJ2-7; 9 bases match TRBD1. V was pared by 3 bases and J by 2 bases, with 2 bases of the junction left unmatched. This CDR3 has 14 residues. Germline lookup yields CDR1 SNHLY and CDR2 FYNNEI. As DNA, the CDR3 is TGTGCCAGCAGTGACGACAGGGGGACCTACGAGCAGTACTTC. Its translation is CASSDDRGTYEQYF.

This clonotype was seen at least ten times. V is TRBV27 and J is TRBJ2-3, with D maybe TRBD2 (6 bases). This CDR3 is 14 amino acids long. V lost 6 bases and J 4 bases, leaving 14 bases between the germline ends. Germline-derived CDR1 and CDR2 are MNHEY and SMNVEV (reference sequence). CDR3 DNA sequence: TGTGCCAGCAGCCAGTGGGACTCCCCAGATACGCAGTATTTT. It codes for CASSQWDSPDTQYF.

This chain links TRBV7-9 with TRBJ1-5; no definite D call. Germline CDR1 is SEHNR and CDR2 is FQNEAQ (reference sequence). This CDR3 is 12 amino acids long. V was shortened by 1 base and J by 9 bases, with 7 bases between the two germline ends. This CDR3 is CASSLGGMPQHF. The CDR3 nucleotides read TGTGCCAGCAGCTTAGGGGGAATGCCCCAGCATTTT.

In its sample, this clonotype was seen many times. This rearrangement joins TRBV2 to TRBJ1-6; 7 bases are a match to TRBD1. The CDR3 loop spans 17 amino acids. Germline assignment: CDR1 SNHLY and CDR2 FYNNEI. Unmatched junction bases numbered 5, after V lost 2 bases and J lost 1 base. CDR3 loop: CASSEWSGGSYNSPLHF. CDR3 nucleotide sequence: TGTGCCAGCAGTGAATGGTCAGGGGGATCCTATAATTCACCCCTCCACTTT. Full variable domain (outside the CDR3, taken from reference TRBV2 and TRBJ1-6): EPEVTQTPSHQVTQMGQEVILRCVPISNHLYFYWYRQILGQKVEFLVSFYNNEISEKSEIFDDQFSVERPDGSNFTLKIRSTKLEDSAMYFCASSEWSGGSYNSPLHFGNGTRLTVT.

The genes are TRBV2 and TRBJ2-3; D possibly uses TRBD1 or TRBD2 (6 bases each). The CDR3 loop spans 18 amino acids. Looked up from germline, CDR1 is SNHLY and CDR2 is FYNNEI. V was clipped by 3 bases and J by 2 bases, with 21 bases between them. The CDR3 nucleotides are TGTGCCAGCAGTGAGTGGGGGGCAGGCGGTCGGGTCACAGATACGCAGTATTTT. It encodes CASSEWGAGGRVTDTQYF.

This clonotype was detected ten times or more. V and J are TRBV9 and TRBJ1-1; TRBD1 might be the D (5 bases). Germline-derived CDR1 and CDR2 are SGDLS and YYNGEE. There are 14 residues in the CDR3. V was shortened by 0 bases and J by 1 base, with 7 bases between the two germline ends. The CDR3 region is CASSVEGENTEAFF. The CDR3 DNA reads TGTGCCAGCAGCGTAGAAGGGGAGAACACTGAAGCTTTCTTT.

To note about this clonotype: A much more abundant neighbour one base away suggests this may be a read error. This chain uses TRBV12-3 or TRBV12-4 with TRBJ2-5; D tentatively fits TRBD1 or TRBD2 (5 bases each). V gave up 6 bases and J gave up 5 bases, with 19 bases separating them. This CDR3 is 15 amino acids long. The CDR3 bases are TGTGCCAGCAGGGGGACCTCACTAACGATGGAGACCCAGTACTTC. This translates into CASRGTSLTMETQYF.

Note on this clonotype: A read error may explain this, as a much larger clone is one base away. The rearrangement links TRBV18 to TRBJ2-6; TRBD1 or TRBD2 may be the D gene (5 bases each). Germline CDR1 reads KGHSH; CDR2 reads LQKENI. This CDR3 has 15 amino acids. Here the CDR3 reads CASSPPRAGANVRTF. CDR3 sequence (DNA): TGTGCCAGCTCACCCCCAAGGGCCGGGGCCAACGTCCGGACTTTC. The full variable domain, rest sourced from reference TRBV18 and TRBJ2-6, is NAGVMQNPRHLVRRRGQEARLRCSPMKGHSHVYWYRQLPEEGLKFMVYLQKENIIDESGMPKERFSAEFPKEGPSILRIQQVVRGDSAAYFCASSPPRAGANVRTFGAGSRLTVL.

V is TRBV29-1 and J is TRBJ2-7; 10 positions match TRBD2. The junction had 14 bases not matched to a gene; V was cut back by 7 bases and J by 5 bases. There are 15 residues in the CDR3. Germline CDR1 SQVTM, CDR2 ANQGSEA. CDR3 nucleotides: TGCAGCGCTCCTGGGGCTAGCGGGAGAGCCCACGAGCAGTACTTC. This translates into CSAPGASGRAHEQYF.

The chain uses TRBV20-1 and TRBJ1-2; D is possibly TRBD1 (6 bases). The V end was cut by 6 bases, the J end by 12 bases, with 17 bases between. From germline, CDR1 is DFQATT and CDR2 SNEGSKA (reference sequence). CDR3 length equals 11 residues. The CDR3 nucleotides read TGCAGTGCCATCGGGAGGGGGGGAAACACCTTC. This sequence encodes CSAIGRGGNTF.

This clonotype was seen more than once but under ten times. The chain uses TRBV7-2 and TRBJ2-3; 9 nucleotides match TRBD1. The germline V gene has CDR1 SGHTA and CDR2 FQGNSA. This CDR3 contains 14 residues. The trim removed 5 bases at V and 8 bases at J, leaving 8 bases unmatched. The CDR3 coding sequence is TGTGCCAGCAGCCTTCGGGACAGGGAGGGTACGCAGTATTTT. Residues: CASSLRDREGTQYF. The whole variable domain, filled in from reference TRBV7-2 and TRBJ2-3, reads GAGVSQSPSNKVTEKGKDVELRCDPISGHTALYWYRQSLGQGLEFLIYFQGNSAPDKSGLPSDRFSAERTGGSVSTLTIQRTQQEDSAVYLCASSLRDREGTQYFGPGTRLTVL.

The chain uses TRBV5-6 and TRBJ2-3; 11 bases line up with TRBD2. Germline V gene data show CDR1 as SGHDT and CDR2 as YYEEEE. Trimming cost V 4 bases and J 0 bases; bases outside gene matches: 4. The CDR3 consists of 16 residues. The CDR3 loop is CASSILAGGSTDTQYF. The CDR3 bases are TGTGCCAGCAGCATCCTAGCGGGAGGAAGCACAGATACGCAGTATTTT.